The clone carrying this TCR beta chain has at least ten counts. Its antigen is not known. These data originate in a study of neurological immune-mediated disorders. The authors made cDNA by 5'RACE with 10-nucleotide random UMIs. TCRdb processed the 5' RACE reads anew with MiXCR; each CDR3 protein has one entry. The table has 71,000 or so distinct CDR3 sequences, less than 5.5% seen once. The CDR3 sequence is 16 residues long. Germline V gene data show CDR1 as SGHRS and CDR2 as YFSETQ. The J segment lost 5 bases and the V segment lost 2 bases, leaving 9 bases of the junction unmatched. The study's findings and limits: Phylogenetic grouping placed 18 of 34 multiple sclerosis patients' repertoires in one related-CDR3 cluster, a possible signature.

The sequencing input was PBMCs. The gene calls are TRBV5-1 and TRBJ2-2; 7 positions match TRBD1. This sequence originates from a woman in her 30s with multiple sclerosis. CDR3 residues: CASSFETGTATGELFF. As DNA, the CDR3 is TGCGCCAGCAGCTTCGAAACCGGGACAGCGACCGGGGAGCTGTTTTTT.